This T cell receptor beta chain stems from a study of CD8+ T cells in alopecia areata. Regarding the study as a whole: With just one nonresponder, it is still uncertain whether baseline CD8+ expansion relates to response. TCR sharing across patients was less clear than in mice, possibly HLA-related. Scalp clonality dropped significantly under tofacitinib, as did expanded CD8+ top-100 clones.

Treatment denoted: oral pan-JAK inhibitor, 5-10 mg twice daily. Concerning this clone itself: Antigen specificity is unknown.

The germline CDR1 and CDR2 sequences are DFQATT and SNEGSKA (reference sequence). CDR3 length: 10 residues. V dropped 6 bases and J dropped 7 bases, with 9 bases sitting between them. Extraction and reverse transcription of RNA yielded cDNA as the sequencing template. Sequencing used immunoSEQ multiplex PCR; TCRdb keeps in-frame clones, though not all of them. The sample contains approximately 160,000 clones, approximately 62% of which appear only once. Material: CD4+ T cells sorted from blood, obtained at week 24, from a patient treated with tofacitinib. This clonotype was sampled from a human donor with alopecia areata. The genes are TRBV20-1 and TRBJ1-1; the D is unclear. CDR3 sequence reads: CSAATVEAFF. CDR3 nucleotide sequence: TGCAGTGCAGCCACGGTTGAAGCTTTCTTT.